This TCR beta chain was found in a study of PD-1 blockade in classical Hodgkin lymphoma. Study-level points and caveats: Before treatment, complete responders showed about the same diversity as newly diagnosed patients.

CDR1 is MDHEN, CDR2 SYDVKM, per germline. There are 14 residues in the CDR3. Trimming pared 6 bases from V and 5 bases from J, leaving 13 bases between. With respect to this clone: Its antigen remains unidentified.

Method: immunoSEQ multiplex PCR; TCRdb's copy keeps in-frame clones and lacks some. The table includes under 65,000 clones, roughly nine tenths detected once. Every patient was affected by relapse after autologous stem cell transplantation, while exposure to brentuximab vedotin was not uniform. The V and J genes are TRBV28 and TRBJ1-4; D might be TRBD1 (6 bases). The clonotype was recovered from a human donor with classical Hodgkin lymphoma. The sample consisted of peripheral blood mononuclear cells (PBMCs), taken at baseline. The CDR3 sequence: CASSTGQGNEKLFF. The CDR3 DNA is TGTGCCAGCAGCACCGGGCAGGGGAATGAAAAACTGTTTTTT.